A single sample is the source of the 13 T cell receptor beta chains below, sequenced in a study of patients and donors after allogeneic stem cell transplantation. TCRdb reanalysed the RT-PCR reads using MiXCR and keeps one entry per CDR3 protein. This repertoire shows over 350,000 distinct CDR3 sequences, around 15% found once; its top ten account for just over 7%. The sample consisted of blood, either unsorted or a sorted T cell fraction (not recorded which). The origin of the receptors is a human donor who was either an allogeneic HSCT recipient or a stem cell or donor lymphocyte infusion donor (not recorded which). It is not recorded whose cells these are; they may come from a transplant donor.

The V call is TRBV29-1, the J call TRBJ1-1; the match to TRBD1 covers 11 bases. This CDR3 has 13 amino acids. Germline V gene sequence: CDR1 SQVTM, CDR2 ANQGSEA. With V trimmed by 8 bases and J by 5 bases, 7 bases remained unmatched. The CDR3 nucleotides read TGCAGCTCCCGGACAGGGGGCACGACTGAAGCTTTCTTT. It codes for CSSRTGGTTEAFF.

This clonotype has a handful of counts. The rearrangement joins TRBV3-1 to TRBJ2-1; tentative D call: TRBD2 (6 bases). Germline CDR1 LGHDT, CDR2 YNNKEL (reference sequence). Trimming left V 5 bases short and J 0 bases short, with 11 bases between. The CDR3 length is 15 residues. CDR3 protein: CASSERRASYNEQFF. CDR3 coding DNA: TGTGCCAGCAGCGAAAGGAGGGCCTCCTACAATGAGCAGTTCTTC.

This clonotype came up many times. The V and J genes are TRBV12-3 or TRBV12-4 and TRBJ2-3; TRBD2 agrees at 10 bases. The CDR3 has 14 amino acids. V shed 6 bases and J 6 bases; nucleotides not matched to a gene: 6. This CDR3 is CASRRAGGVDTQYF. CDR3 nucleotides: TGTGCCAGCAGAAGAGCGGGGGGGGTCGATACGCAGTATTTT.

The rearrangement links TRBV4-3 to TRBJ2-7; TRBD2 agrees at 8 bases. The CDR3 length is 15 residues. The ends lost 4 bases at V and 2 bases at J; junction bases unmatched: 7. Germline loops: CDR1 LGHNA, CDR2 YSLEER. In DNA form, the CDR3 reads TGCGCCAGCAGCCGCCGACTAGCGTCGCCCTACGAGCAGTACTTC. As protein: CASSRRLASPYEQYF.

This clonotype came up a few times. The J gene is TRBJ2-1, the V gene TRBV9; TRBD2 matches at 13 bases. Germline CDR1 SGDLS, CDR2 YYNGEE. The V and J ends lost 0 bases and 5 bases, in that order; junction bases with no gene match: 2. There are 16 residues in the CDR3. The CDR3 loop reads CASSVVGTSGDNEQFF. CDR3 sequence (DNA): TGTGCCAGCAGCGTAGTTGGGACTAGCGGGGACAATGAGCAGTTCTTC.

This clonotype has more than one count but fewer than ten. The V and J genes are TRBV29-1 and TRBJ2-5; the match to TRBD2 covers 11 bases. CDR1 and CDR2 from the germline V gene are SQVTM and ANQGSEA. V dropped 5 bases and J dropped 5; count of bases not matched to a gene: 10. There are 15 residues in the CDR3. In DNA, the CDR3 is TGCAGCGTTCATTTAGCGGGGGGGAGTTATGAGACCCAGTACTTC. It is translated as CSVHLAGGSYETQYF.

There are a few counts of this clonotype. This chain links TRBV6-1 with TRBJ1-5; tentative D call: TRBD1 (5 bases). In germline, CDR1 is MNHNS, CDR2 SASEGT. This CDR3 contains 13 residues. V was cut by 6 bases and J by 4 bases, with 10 bases left in between. The CDR3 reads CASRRTRNQPQHF. CDR3 nucleotide sequence: TGTGCCAGCAGAAGGACACGGAATCAGCCCCAGCATTTT.

There are many counts of this clonotype. The V and J genes are TRBV7-2 and TRBJ2-1; tentative D call: TRBD1 (6 bases). Trimming shortened V by 0 bases and J by 2 bases, and 14 bases separated the two germline ends. Germline V CDR1 and CDR2: SGHTA, FQGNSA. CDR3 length: 17 amino acids. CDR3: CASSLALGGVPYNEQFF. CDR3 nucleotides: TGTGCCAGCAGCTTAGCGCTAGGGGGAGTGCCCTACAATGAGCAGTTCTTC.

This clonotype was counted only a few times. DNA for the CDR3: TGTGCCAGCAGCCCCTTAAAGCCAGTGATTTTAGCTTTCTTT. Residues: CASSPLKPVILAFF. This sequence joins TRBV6-1 and TRBJ1-1; D remains unclear. The CDR3 is 14 residues long. V gave up 6 bases and J gave up 10 bases, with 21 bases separating them. The V gene's germline CDR1 is MNHNS and CDR2 SASEGT.

This clonotype has just a few counts. The chain uses TRBV29-1 and TRBJ2-7; 7 bases match TRBD1. V lost 7 bases, J lost 7 bases, and 10 bases stayed unmatched. In germline, CDR1 is SQVTM, CDR2 ANQGSEA. The CDR3 is made up of 12 amino acids. The CDR3 region is CSGGPYRGEQYF. The CDR3 nucleotides read TGCAGCGGGGGGCCTTACAGGGGTGAGCAGTACTTC.

This clonotype was found a few times. This chain connects TRBV7-9 to TRBJ2-1; 8 nucleotides line up with TRBD1. Germline V gene data show CDR1 as SEHNR and CDR2 as FQNEAQ (reference sequence). This CDR3 is built from 15 residues. The ends lost 5 bases at V and 4 bases at J; junction bases unmatched: 7. CDR3: CASSLRQGLYNEQFF. The CDR3 bases are TGTGCCAGCAGCCTACGACAGGGGCTTTACAATGAGCAGTTCTTC.

This chain uses TRBV5-1 with TRBJ2-7, with a tentative D call TRBD2 (6 bases). CDR3 length: 14 amino acids. Per germline, CDR1 SGHRS and CDR2 YFSETQ. Trimming removed 4 bases from V and 6 bases from J, with 17 bases in between. The CDR3 here is CASSRLETFGEQYF. CDR3 sequence (DNA): TGCGCCAGCAGCCGACTAGAGACATTTGGCGAGCAGTACTTC.

The chain links TRBV7-2 to TRBJ2-1; 12 positions match TRBD1. This CDR3 is 16 amino acids long. V shed 7 bases, J shed 7 bases, and the junction held 11 bases outside the gene matches. Germline lookup yields CDR1 SGHTA and CDR2 FQGNSA. CDR3 nucleotides: TGTGCCAGCAACTACGCCGGGACAGGGGGCGGGAATGAGCAGTTCTTC. Its protein is CASNYAGTGGGNEQFF.